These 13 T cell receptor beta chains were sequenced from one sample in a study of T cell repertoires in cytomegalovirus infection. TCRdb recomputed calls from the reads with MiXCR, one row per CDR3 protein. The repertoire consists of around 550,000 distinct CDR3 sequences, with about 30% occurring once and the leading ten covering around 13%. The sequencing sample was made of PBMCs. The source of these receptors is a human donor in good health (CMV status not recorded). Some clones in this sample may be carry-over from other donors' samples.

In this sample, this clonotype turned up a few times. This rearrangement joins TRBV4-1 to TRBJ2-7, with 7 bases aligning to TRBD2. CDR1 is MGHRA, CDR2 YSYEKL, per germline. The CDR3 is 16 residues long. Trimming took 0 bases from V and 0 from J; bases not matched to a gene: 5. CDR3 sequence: CASSQEWGGSSYEQYF. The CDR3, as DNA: TGCGCCAGCAGCCAAGAATGGGGCGGGAGCTCCTACGAGCAGTACTTC.

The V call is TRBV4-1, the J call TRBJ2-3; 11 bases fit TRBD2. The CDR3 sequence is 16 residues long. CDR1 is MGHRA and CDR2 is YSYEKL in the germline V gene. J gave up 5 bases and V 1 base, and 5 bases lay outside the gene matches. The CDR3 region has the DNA TGCGCCAGCAGCCAAGTTTTAACTAGCGGGAGAGATACGCAGTATTTT. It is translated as CASSQVLTSGRDTQYF.

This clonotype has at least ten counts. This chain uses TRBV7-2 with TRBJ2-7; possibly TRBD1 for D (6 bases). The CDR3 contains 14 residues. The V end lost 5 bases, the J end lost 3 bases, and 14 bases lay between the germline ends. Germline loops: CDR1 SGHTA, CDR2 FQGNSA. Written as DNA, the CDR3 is TGTGCCAGCAGCGAGCAGGGGCAATACTACGAGCAGTACTTC. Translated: CASSEQGQYYEQYF.

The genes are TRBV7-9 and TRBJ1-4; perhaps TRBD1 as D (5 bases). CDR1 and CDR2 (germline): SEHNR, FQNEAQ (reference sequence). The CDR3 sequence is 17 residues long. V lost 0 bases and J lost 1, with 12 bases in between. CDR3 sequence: CASSLALTDLTNEKLFF. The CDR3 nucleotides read TGTGCCAGCAGCTTAGCCCTGACAGACCTAACTAATGAAAAACTGTTTTTT.

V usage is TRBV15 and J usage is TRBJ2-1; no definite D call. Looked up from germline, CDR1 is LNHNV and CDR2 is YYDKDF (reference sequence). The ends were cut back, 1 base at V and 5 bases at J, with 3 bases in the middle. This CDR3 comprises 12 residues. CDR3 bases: TGTGCCACCAGCAGAGCGAACAATGAGCAGTTCTTC. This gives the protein CATSRANNEQFF.

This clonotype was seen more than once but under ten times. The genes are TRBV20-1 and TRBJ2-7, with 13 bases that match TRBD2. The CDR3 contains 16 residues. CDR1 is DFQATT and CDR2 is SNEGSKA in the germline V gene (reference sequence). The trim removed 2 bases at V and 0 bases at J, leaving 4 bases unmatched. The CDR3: CSARQLAGGPSYEQYF. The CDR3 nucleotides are TGCAGTGCTAGACAACTAGCGGGAGGGCCCTCCTACGAGCAGTACTTC.

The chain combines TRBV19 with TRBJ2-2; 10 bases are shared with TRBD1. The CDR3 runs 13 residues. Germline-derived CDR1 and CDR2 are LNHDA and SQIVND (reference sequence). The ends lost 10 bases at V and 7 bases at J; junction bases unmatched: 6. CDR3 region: CAMRDRGGGELFF. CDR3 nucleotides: TGTGCCATGAGGGACAGGGGCGGCGGGGAGCTGTTTTTT.

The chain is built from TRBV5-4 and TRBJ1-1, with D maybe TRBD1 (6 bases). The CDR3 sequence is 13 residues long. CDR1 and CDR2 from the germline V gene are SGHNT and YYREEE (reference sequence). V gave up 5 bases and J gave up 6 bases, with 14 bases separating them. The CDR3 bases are TGTGCCAGCAGGGAGGGACAAAAGGCTGAAGCTTTCTTT. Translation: CASREGQKAEAFF. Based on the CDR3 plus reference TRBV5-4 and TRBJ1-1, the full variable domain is ETGVTQSPTHLIKTRGQQVTLRCSSQSGHNTVSWYQQALGQGPQFIFQYYREEENGRGNFPPRFSGLQFPNYSSELNVNALELDDSALYLCASREGQKAEAFFGQGTRLTVV.

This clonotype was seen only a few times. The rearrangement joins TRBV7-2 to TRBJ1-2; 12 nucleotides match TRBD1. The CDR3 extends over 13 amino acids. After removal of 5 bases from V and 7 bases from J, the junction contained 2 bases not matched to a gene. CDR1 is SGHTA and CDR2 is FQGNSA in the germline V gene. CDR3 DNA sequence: TGTGCCAGCAGCCGGGACAGGGGGCCTGGCTACACCTTC. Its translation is CASSRDRGPGYTF. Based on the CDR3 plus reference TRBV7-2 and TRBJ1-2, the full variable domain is GAGVSQSPSNKVTEKGKDVELRCDPISGHTALYWYRQSLGQGLEFLIYFQGNSAPDKSGLPSDRFSAERTGGSVSTLTIQRTQQEDSAVYLCASSRDRGPGYTFGSGTRLTVV.

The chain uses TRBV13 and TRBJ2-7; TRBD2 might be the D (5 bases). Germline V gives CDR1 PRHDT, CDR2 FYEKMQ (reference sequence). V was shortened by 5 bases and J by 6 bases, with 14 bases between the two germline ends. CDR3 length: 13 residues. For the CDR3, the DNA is TGTGCCAGCAGCCCGACCGCTAGCAGCGAGCAGTACGTC. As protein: CASSPTASSEQYV.

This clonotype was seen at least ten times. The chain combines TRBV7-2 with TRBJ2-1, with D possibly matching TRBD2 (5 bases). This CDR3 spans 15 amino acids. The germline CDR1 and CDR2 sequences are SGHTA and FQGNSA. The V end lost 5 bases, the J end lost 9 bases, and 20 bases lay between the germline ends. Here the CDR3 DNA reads TGTGCCAGCAGCAATCACCGGGATGTTTTCAGTGAGCAGTTCTTC. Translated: CASSNHRDVFSEQFF.

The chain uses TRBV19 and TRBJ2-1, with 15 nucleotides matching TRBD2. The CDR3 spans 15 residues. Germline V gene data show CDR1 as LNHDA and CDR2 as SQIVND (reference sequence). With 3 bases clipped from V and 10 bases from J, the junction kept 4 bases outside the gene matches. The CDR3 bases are TGTGCCAGTAGTATGGGACTAGCGGGAGGACGGGAGCAGTTCTTC. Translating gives CASSMGLAGGREQFF.

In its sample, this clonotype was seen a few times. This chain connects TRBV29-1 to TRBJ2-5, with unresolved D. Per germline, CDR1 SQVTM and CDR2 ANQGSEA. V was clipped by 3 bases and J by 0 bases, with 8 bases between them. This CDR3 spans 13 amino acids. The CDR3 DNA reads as TGCAGCGTTGAGTTGTGGGACCAAGAGACCCAGTACTTC. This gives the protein CSVELWDQETQYF.